The 24 T cell receptor beta chains presented below share a single source sample, sequenced in a study of blood T cell repertoires in COVID-19. Using immunoSEQ multiplex PCR, the repertoire was profiled, and TCRdb retains in-frame clones only, with some absent. The table records about 480,000 clones, approximately 87% of them present only once. The sample comprised PBMCs or T cells enriched from blood (not recorded which). The receptors were sampled from a woman aged 35 to 49 who had recovered from COVID-19.

This clone appeared once. The chain combines TRBV6-5 with TRBJ2-2; tentative D call: TRBD2 (6 bases). The CDR3 is 13 residues long. Per the germline V gene, CDR1 is MNHEY and CDR2 is SVGAGI. Trimming removed 3 bases at V and 6 bases at J, with 8 bases between. The chain's CDR3 is CASSYRGSGELFF. CDR3 coding DNA: TGTGCCAGCAGTTATCGGGGGTCCGGGGAGCTGTTTTTT.

This clone was seen a single time. The J gene is TRBJ2-1, the V gene TRBV6-2 or TRBV6-3, with a weak D call TRBD2 (5 bases). The CDR3 contains 15 residues. The germline V and J ends were trimmed by 2 bases and 7 bases, with 15 bases remaining between them. Germline CDR1 and CDR2: MNHEY and SVGEGT. CDR3 sequence reads: CASSYLGGLSNEQFF. CDR3 in DNA: TGTGCCAGCAGTTACCTTGGAGGACTGAGTAATGAGCAGTTCTTC.

The chain employs TRBV4-2 and TRBJ1-4, with D possibly matching TRBD1 (5 bases). CDR1 is LGHNA and CDR2 is YNFKEQ in the germline V gene. The CDR3 sequence is 14 residues long. Trimming stripped 1 base from V and 5 bases from J, with 8 bases between. The CDR3 DNA reads TGTGCCAGCAGCCAAGTCGGGGGGAATGAAAAACTGTTTTTT. It encodes CASSQVGGNEKLFF.

The chain links TRBV6-2 or TRBV6-3 to TRBJ2-1, with D possibly matching TRBD1 (6 bases). In germline, CDR1 is MNHEY, CDR2 SVGEGT. V lost 6 bases, J lost 6 bases, and 12 bases lay in between. The CDR3 spans 13 residues. The CDR3 spells CASSQQGINEQFF. For the CDR3, the DNA is TGTGCCAGCAGCCAACAGGGAATCAATGAGCAGTTCTTC.

This clone was found once. The chain joins TRBV12-5 to TRBJ1-5; TRBD1 agrees at 8 bases. Germline values: CDR1 LGHNT, CDR2 FRNRAP. The CDR3 totals 18 residues. The V segment lost 0 bases and the J segment 0 bases; nucleotides outside the gene matches: 7. In DNA, the CDR3 is TGTGCTAGTGGTTTGGTATGGGACAGGCCCTATAGCAATCAGCCCCAGCATTTT. Its protein is CASGLVWDRPYSNQPQHF.

The chain recombines TRBV4-2 with TRBJ2-3; possible D gene TRBD1, 5 bases. The CDR3 extends over 15 amino acids. Germline CDR1 reads LGHNA; CDR2 reads YNFKEQ. Trimming stripped 3 bases from V and 4 bases from J, with 14 bases between. The CDR3 DNA reads as TGTGCCAGCAGCCAGGACATTCAAGGGGCAGATACGCAGTATTTT. Protein sequence: CASSQDIQGADTQYF.

This chain joins TRBV12-5 and TRBJ2-1, with 8 bases matching TRBD2. Germline lookup yields CDR1 LGHNT and CDR2 FRNRAP. The length of the CDR3 is 16 residues. The V and J ends lost 0 bases and 4 bases, in that order; junction bases with no gene match: 5. The CDR3 nucleotides are TGTGCTAGTGGTTTGGTGGTGTTAGCGGGATACAATGAGCAGTTCTTC. It specifies CASGLVVLAGYNEQFF. Full variable domain (remainder filled in from reference TRBV12-5 and TRBJ2-1): DARVTQTPRHKVTEMGQEVTMRCQPILGHNTVFWYRQTMMQGLELLAYFRNRAPLDDSGMPKDRFSAEMPDATLATLKIQPSEPRDSAVYFCASGLVVLAGYNEQFFGPGTRLTVL.

This clone was counted a few times. The gene calls are TRBV20-1 and TRBJ2-7; D is unresolved. Trimming left V 5 bases short and J 3 bases short, with 8 bases between. Germline CDR1 DFQATT, CDR2 SNEGSKA (reference sequence). The CDR3 is 11 amino acids. DNA for the CDR3: TGCAGTGCTCAAACTAACTACGAGCAGTACTTC. Protein product: CSAQTNYEQYF.

The chain uses TRBV7-9 and TRBJ2-1, with 9 bases that match TRBD1. V lost 4 bases and J lost 4; bases outside the gene matches: 8. From germline, CDR1 is SEHNR and CDR2 FQNEAQ (reference sequence). This CDR3 is built from 16 residues. CDR3 protein: CASSSSGTGRYNEQFF. CDR3 sequence (DNA): TGTGCCAGCAGCTCTTCCGGGACAGGGAGATACAATGAGCAGTTCTTC.

The chain carries TRBV14 and TRBJ1-3; 7 nucleotides line up with TRBD1. CDR3 size: 14 residues. V was clipped by 5 bases and J by 2 bases; unmatched bases: 3. The germline CDR1 and CDR2 sequences are SGHDN and FVKESK. CDR3 loop: CASSLGTAGNTIYF. For the CDR3, the DNA is TGTGCCAGCAGCTTGGGGACAGCTGGAAACACCATATATTTT. The entire variable domain, with the rest obtained from reference TRBV14 and TRBJ1-3, is as follows: EAGVTQFPSHSVIEKGQTVTLRCDPISGHDNLYWYRRVMGKEIKFLLHFVKESKQDESGMPNNRFLAERTGGTYSTLKVQPAELEDSGVYFCASSLGTAGNTIYFGEGSWLTVV.

J is TRBJ1-1 and V is TRBV29-1; D is unclear. The germline gives CDR1 SQVTM, CDR2 ANQGSEA. V was cut by 4 bases and J by 6 bases, with 9 bases left in between. This CDR3 spans 11 amino acids. The CDR3 here is CSVVDTPEAFF. In DNA, the CDR3 is TGCAGCGTTGTCGACACCCCTGAAGCTTTCTTT.

The rearrangement links TRBV7-9 to TRBJ1-1; possibly TRBD1 for D (6 bases). Germline assignment: CDR1 SEHNR and CDR2 FQNEAQ (reference sequence). Trimming took off 4 bases at V and 0 bases at J, with 21 bases between the two ends. The CDR3 has 18 residues. The DNA of the CDR3 is TGTGCCAGCAGCTCGACCGACCTGCACAGGGCCCTGAACACTGAAGCTTTCTTT. Its protein is CASSSTDLHRALNTEAFF.

The sample holds a few counts of this clone. This chain connects TRBV14 to TRBJ2-1; weak D call: TRBD2 (5 bases). The CDR3 totals 13 residues. The germline V gene has CDR1 SGHDN and CDR2 FVKESK. Trimming cost V 6 bases and J 4 bases, with 10 bases left between them. CDR3 loop: CASSLRLYNEQFF. CDR3 bases: TGTGCCAGCAGTCTACGACTATACAATGAGCAGTTCTTC.

A word on this clone: One end of the junction fails to match germline, which may point to a read error. The chain links TRBV6-1 to TRBJ1-5, with D maybe TRBD1 (6 bases). The CDR3 runs 15 residues. The germline V gene encodes CDR1 MNHNS and CDR2 SASEGT. The CDR3 sequence is CASSEGGGHNQPQHF. DNA for the CDR3: TGTGCCAGCAGCGAAGGCGGGGGGCACAATCAGCCCCAGCATTTT.

This chain connects TRBV14 to TRBJ1-5; D possibly corresponds to TRBD1 (5 bases). This CDR3 contains 18 residues. Between the trimmed V and J ends, which lost 0 bases and 3 bases, there was a span of 18 bases. CDR1 SGHDN and CDR2 FVKESK come from the germline V gene. The CDR3 DNA follows: TGTGCCAGCAGCCAAGATGGGAGGGACCGCGGCGTCAATCAGCCCCAGCATTTT. This gives the protein CASSQDGRDRGVNQPQHF.

The CDR3, as DNA: TGTGCCAGCAGGAGACTGGGACTAGCGAACAACGAGCAGTACTTC. This encodes CASRRLGLANNEQYF. The V gene is TRBV27, the J gene TRBJ2-7; TRBD2 aligns across 10 bases. This CDR3 has 15 amino acids. Germline values: CDR1 MNHEY, CDR2 SMNVEV (reference sequence). V dropped 6 bases and J dropped 5; count of bases not matched to a gene: 10.

CDR3 amino acids: CAWAGTGLGYTF. CDR3 DNA: TGTGCCTGGGCCGGGACAGGCTTAGGCTACACCTTC. The chain employs TRBV30 and TRBJ1-2, with TRBD1 identical over 8 bases. V gave up 5 bases and J gave up 8 bases; unmatched junction bases: 7. CDR1 and CDR2 from the germline V gene are GTSNPN and SVGIG (reference sequence). The CDR3 spans 12 residues.

This chain uses TRBV7-2 with TRBJ1-2; 8 bases are a match to TRBD1. Unmatched junction bases numbered 5, after V lost 1 base and J lost 1 base. This CDR3 region has 16 residues. Germline V gene lookup returns CDR1 SGHTA and CDR2 FQGNSA. The chain's CDR3 is CASSLVGQELNYGYTF. In DNA form, the CDR3 reads TGTGCCAGCAGCTTAGTGGGACAGGAACTTAACTATGGCTACACCTTC. The full variable domain, in which reference TRBV7-2 and TRBJ1-2 provide the parts outside the CDR3, is GAGVSQSPSNKVTEKGKDVELRCDPISGHTALYWYRQSLGQGLEFLIYFQGNSAPDKSGLPSDRFSAERTGGSVSTLTIQRTQQEDSAVYLCASSLVGQELNYGYTFGSGTRLTVV.

The chain couples TRBV18 to TRBJ2-1, with 7 bases lining up with TRBD1. Germline CDR1 KGHSH, CDR2 LQKENI. The CDR3 runs to 16 residues. V lost 3 bases, J lost 4 bases, and 9 bases stayed unmatched. The CDR3 coding sequence is TGTGCCAGCTCACCCCCCCGGGACAGTTTGTACAATGAGCAGTTCTTC. It translates to CASSPPRDSLYNEQFF.

The count of this clone is one. The rearrangement joins TRBV15 to TRBJ2-7, with D possibly TRBD1 on 6 matching bases. The V end lost 3 bases, the J end lost 1 base, and 13 bases lay between the germline ends. The CDR3 sequence is 15 residues long. Germline V lookup: CDR1 LNHNV, CDR2 YYDKDF (reference sequence). The CDR3 spells CATSRYQGTSYEQYF. In DNA form, the CDR3 reads TGTGCCACCAGCAGGTATCAGGGGACATCCTACGAGCAGTACTTC.

The J gene is TRBJ2-3, the V gene TRBV7-2; 7 positions match TRBD2. The junction had 5 bases not matched to a gene; V was cut back by 1 base and J by 4 bases. CDR3 size: 15 residues. The V gene's germline CDR1 is SGHTA and CDR2 FQGNSA. The CDR3 sequence is CASSLVSGGSDTQYF. The CDR3 bases are TGTGCCAGCAGCTTAGTGTCGGGAGGTTCAGATACGCAGTATTTT.

V is TRBV27 and J is TRBJ1-6, with D perhaps TRBD1 (5 bases). The CDR3 is made up of 12 amino acids. CDR1 is MNHEY and CDR2 is SMNVEV in the germline V gene (reference sequence). Between the trimmed V and J ends, which lost 8 bases and 10 bases, there was a span of 12 bases. Written as DNA, the CDR3 is TGTGCCAGCTCAGGGCTCTTCTCACCCCTCCACTTT. It yields the protein CASSGLFSPLHF.

The table lists this clone with a count of one. The chain has TRBV19 and TRBJ2-2; 11 nucleotides agree with TRBD2. This CDR3 is 17 amino acids long. Germline trimming cut 4 bases from V and 6 bases from J; bases unmatched to any gene: 10. Germline CDR1 LNHDA, CDR2 SQIVND (reference sequence). The CDR3 spells CASSSSGRVYLAGELFF. The CDR3 region has the DNA TGTGCCAGTAGTAGTAGCGGGAGGGTGTATTTGGCCGGGGAGCTGTTTTTT.

This chain uses TRBV10-1 with TRBJ2-2, with a tentative D call TRBD1 (6 bases). CDR3 length equals 15 residues. CDR1 is WNHNN and CDR2 is SYGVQD in the germline V gene (reference sequence). V dropped 3 bases and J dropped 0 bases, with 8 bases sitting between them. The CDR3 is CASSEGTPNTGELFF. For the CDR3, the DNA is TGCGCCAGCAGTGAAGGGACACCGAACACCGGGGAGCTGTTTTTT.